This T cell receptor beta chain was obtained from a study of T cells after posttransplantation cyclophosphamide (dated by TCRdb to between 2015 and 2016). A note on the overall study: Using TRB sequencing, the study followed how the T cell repertoire reconstituted after myeloablative bone marrow transplantation in which posttransplantation cyclophosphamide served as GVHD prophylaxis. Samples from a few dozen PTCy-treated patients, along with samples from roughly 16 of their related bone marrow donors, underwent antigen receptor sequencing. Blood from every one of the approximately 30 PTCy patients who had 1-year posttransplant specimens underwent TRB sequencing. In 3 patients, up to about 3 additional blood samples taken between 2 and 5.2 years after transplant also underwent TRB sequencing, as did pretransplant blood from several patients. Because TRA and TRB clonality correlated tightly in fewer than 10 samples, the subsequent TCR analyses were limited to TRB only. Public TRB sequences were searched against a database of over 3,600 sequences associated with responses to pathogens, tumor antigens, self-antigens and alloantigens. Overall study results and their limits: Across 45 or so patients, recipient CMV seropositivity and CMV reactivation were highly associated with TRB clonality; PTCy diversity was similar to CNI/methotrexate controls. The TRB repertoires of T cells infiltrating skin or the GI tract showed only limited overlap with the TRB repertoires found in blood. Donor-recipient similarity was low at 1-2 months but rose over the first year, and later blood repertoires were often dominated by donor CD8+ memory clones.

TRB sequencing was run on genomic DNA with either the immunoSEQ assay at survey resolution or the hsTCRB kit. On the study's bioinformatics: Initial read processing used immunoSEQ software, and repertoire analyses used the LymphoSeq R package. Clonality was calculated as 1 minus normalized Shannon entropy, and the Gini coefficient was also calculated for each TRB dataset. Phenotypes of unsorted samples were inferred by mapping TRB sequences from sorted subsets of the recipient or donor onto unsorted samples of the same recipient. Sourced from immuneACCESS, this table was stored by TCRdb with only in-frame sequences that have V and J called. A share of the clones is absent; for the studies checked, an unresolved V gene accounts for under half, and the remainder has no known explanation. The DNA was the basis for D and trimming; V, J and clone size are from that table. There are about 3,200 clones in this sample, and none of them is a singleton. About 14% of the sample is held by the ten biggest clonotypes.

This clone has just a few counts. Its recognized antigen is unknown. No quality values exist for individual bases; no much larger clone is one base distant. The label giving this sample's treatment or condition can be read as: high-dose cyclophosphamide on days +3 and +4 as single-agent GVHD prophylaxis. Patients in the PTCy group got busulfan and fludarabine conditioning, a marrow graft from a related or unrelated donor, and cyclophosphamide on days +3 and +4. The PTCy-treated patients were enrolled in a prospective multi-institutional clinical trial. Peripheral blood and bone marrow mononuclear cells were isolated by Ficoll-Hypaque density centrifugation and cryopreserved. The junction shows trimming of 5 bases on V and 8 bases on J, and the gene matches do not reach 3 bases of it. In the germline V gene (reference sequence), CDR1 corresponds to MNHEY and CDR2 to SMNVEV. There are 14 amino acids in the CDR3, from cysteine to phenylalanine inclusive. The kept DNA is CDR3 alone, 42 bases in frame from the first base.

The chain joins TRBV27 to TRBJ2-3, with 14 central nucleotides matching TRBD2. The sequenced sample was PBMCs, obtained after allogeneic stem cell transplant with posttransplant cyclophosphamide. The sequence was obtained from a female patient in her 60s who received an allogeneic stem cell transplant from a related donor and was CMV-positive. In transplant recipients, some T cells may be of donor rather than host origin. Read as DNA, the sequence is TGTGCCAGCAGTGGTGGGACTAGCGGGGGTACGCAGTATTTT. Its translation reads: CASSGGTSGGTQYF.